These 17 T cell receptor beta chains share one sample of origin, sequenced in a study of T cells expressing NK-cell markers. TCRdb reanalyzed the 5' RACE reads and collapses them to one entry per CDR3 protein, without DNA. The data show around 470,000 distinct CDR3 sequences, and the top ten clones hold under 1.5%. The source material was blood T cells: a sorted CD56 or NKG2C T cell subset, CD4+ or CD8+ T cells, or bulk PBMC T cells (not recorded which). These receptors all come from a woman in her forties or fifties in good health.

This chain connects TRBV15 to TRBJ2-7; TCRdb names TRBD1, which stays unverified in the absence of DNA. This CDR3 has 14 amino acids. CDR1 is LNHNV, CDR2 YYDKDF, per germline (reference sequence). This CDR3 is CATSRDGGPYEQYF.

CDR3 amino acids: CASSPRLSTEAFF. The V and J genes are TRBV7-8 and TRBJ1-1. Germline V CDR1 and CDR2: SGHVS, FQNEAQ. The CDR3 loop spans 13 amino acids.

The CDR3: CSARDRVGRVETQYF. The chain combines TRBV20-1 with TRBJ2-5; TCRdb returns TRBD2, unconfirmable since there is no DNA. The CDR3 is made up of 15 amino acids. CDR1 is DFQATT and CDR2 is SNEGSKA in the germline V gene (reference sequence).

The chain uses TRBV7-3 and TRBJ2-1; TCRdb reports TRBD1, a call that lacks DNA to check it against. Germline values: CDR1 SGHTA, CDR2 FQGTGA. The CDR3 totals 13 residues. CDR3 protein: CASGSTGVNEQFF.

V gene TRBV3-1 combines with J gene TRBJ1-2; the TCRdb call, TRBD1, lacks DNA for checking. CDR1 and CDR2 (germline): LGHDT, YNNKEL (reference sequence). This CDR3 contains 14 residues. The CDR3 protein is CASSIGQGASGYTF.

The chain couples TRBV24-1 to TRBJ2-1; with no DNA, the TCRdb D assignment of TRBD2 cannot be verified. In germline, CDR1 is KGHDR, CDR2 SFDVKD. This CDR3 is built from 15 residues. The CDR3 reads CATSDPGLATNEQFF.

V and J are TRBV7-6 and TRBJ2-7; TCRdb reports TRBD2, a call that lacks DNA to check it against. The CDR3 runs 16 residues. Germline V CDR1 and CDR2: SGHVS, FNYEAQ. The CDR3 loop is CASSPTGSGPVLEQYF.

The CDR3 reads CASSQETPSSYEQYF. J is TRBJ2-7 and V is TRBV4-1; the TRBD2 assignment by TCRdb is unverifiable without DNA. The CDR3 has 15 residues. CDR1 and CDR2 (germline): MGHRA, YSYEKL.

The chain carries TRBV7-8 and TRBJ2-6. CDR1 and CDR2 (germline): SGHVS, FQNEAQ. The CDR3 is 17 residues long. CDR3 residues: CASSLGIHFSGANVLTF.

This chain uses TRBV24-1 with TRBJ2-7; lacking DNA, the TRBD2 call made by TCRdb goes unchecked. The CDR3 loop spans 14 amino acids. In germline, CDR1 is KGHDR, CDR2 SFDVKD. CDR3 residues: CATSGDGRSYEQYF.

The rearrangement joins TRBV10-3 to TRBJ1-1. This CDR3 contains 15 residues. Germline CDR1 is ENHRY and CDR2 is SYGVKD. This CDR3 is CAISALGQLNTEAFF.

The rearrangement uses TRBV5-1 and TRBJ2-3; TCRdb returns TRBD2, unconfirmable since there is no DNA. This CDR3 region has 15 residues. Germline CDR1 reads SGHRS; CDR2 reads YFSETQ. The CDR3 spells CASETSGSLSDTQYF.

This sequence joins TRBV5-1 and TRBJ2-1; the TCRdb D gene call, TRBD2, has no DNA to confirm it. Per the germline V gene, CDR1 is SGHRS and CDR2 is YFSETQ. This CDR3 has 15 amino acids. CDR3 sequence reads: CASSLASPGADEQFF.

The chain recombines TRBV12-5 with TRBJ1-5; TCRdb selects TRBD1, and the lack of DNA leaves this call unchecked. The CDR3 length is 15 residues. Germline assignment: CDR1 LGHNT and CDR2 FRNRAP. CDR3 region: CASGLGGAGNQPQHF.

This chain joins TRBV12-3 or TRBV12-4 and TRBJ2-7; TCRdb's D gene call, TRBD1, goes unchecked for lack of DNA. The CDR3 runs to 14 residues. CDR3: CASSLSGGTDEQYF.

The chain couples TRBV5-1 to TRBJ2-3. This CDR3 is 12 amino acids long. Germline CDR1 is SGHRS and CDR2 is YFSETQ. The CDR3: CASTQGSDTQYF.

The chain employs TRBV5-1 and TRBJ2-1; TCRdb designates TRBD1, a call that cannot be tested without DNA. CDR3 size: 16 residues. Germline-derived CDR1 and CDR2 are SGHRS and YFSETQ. CDR3 in amino acids: CASSLGGLSGAYEQFF. The full variable domain, with the rest looked up from reference TRBV5-1 and TRBJ2-1, is KAGVTQTPRYLIKTRGQQVTLSCSPISGHRSVSWYQQTPGQGLQFLFEYFSETQRNKGNFPGRFSGRQFSNSRSEMNVSTLELGDSALYLCASSLGGLSGAYEQFFGPGTRLTVL.